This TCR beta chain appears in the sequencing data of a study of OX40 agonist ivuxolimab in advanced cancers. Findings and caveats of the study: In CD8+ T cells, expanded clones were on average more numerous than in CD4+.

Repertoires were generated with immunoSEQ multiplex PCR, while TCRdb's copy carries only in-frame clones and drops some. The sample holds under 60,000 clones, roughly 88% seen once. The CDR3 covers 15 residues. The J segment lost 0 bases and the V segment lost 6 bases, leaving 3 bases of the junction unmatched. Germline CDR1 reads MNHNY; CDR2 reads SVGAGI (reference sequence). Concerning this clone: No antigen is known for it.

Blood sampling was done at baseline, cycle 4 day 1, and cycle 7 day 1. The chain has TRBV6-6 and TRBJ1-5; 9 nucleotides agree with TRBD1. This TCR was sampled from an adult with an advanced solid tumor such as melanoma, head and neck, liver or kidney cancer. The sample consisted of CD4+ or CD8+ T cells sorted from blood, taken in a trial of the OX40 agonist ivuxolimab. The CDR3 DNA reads TGTGCCAGCAGACGACAGGGGGATAGCAATCAGCCCCAGCATTTT. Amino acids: CASRRQGDSNQPQHF.